This TCR beta chain was profiled in a study of T cell responses to AZD1222 COVID-19 vaccine. The germline V gene encodes CDR1 SGHVS and CDR2 FQNEAQ. The V segment lost 5 bases and the J segment 5 bases; nucleotides outside the gene matches: 5. CDR3 length equals 13 residues. A word on this clone: Its antigen is unidentified.

The table came from immunoSEQ multiplex PCR; TCRdb's copy has only in-frame clones and leaves some out. The sample consists of some 100,000 clones, approximately 87% of them appearing once. General study points: Receipt of two AZD1222 doses was followed by a rise in Spike-specific TCR breadth and depth.

The sequencing used peripheral blood, collected on day 0 of AZD1222 vaccination. V gene TRBV7-8 combines with J gene TRBJ2-5; TRBD1 matches 7 bases. The TCR originated in an adult in good health. The CDR3 protein is CASSPQGLETQYF. Here the CDR3 DNA reads TGTGCCAGCAGCCCACAGGGGTTGGAGACCCAGTACTTC.